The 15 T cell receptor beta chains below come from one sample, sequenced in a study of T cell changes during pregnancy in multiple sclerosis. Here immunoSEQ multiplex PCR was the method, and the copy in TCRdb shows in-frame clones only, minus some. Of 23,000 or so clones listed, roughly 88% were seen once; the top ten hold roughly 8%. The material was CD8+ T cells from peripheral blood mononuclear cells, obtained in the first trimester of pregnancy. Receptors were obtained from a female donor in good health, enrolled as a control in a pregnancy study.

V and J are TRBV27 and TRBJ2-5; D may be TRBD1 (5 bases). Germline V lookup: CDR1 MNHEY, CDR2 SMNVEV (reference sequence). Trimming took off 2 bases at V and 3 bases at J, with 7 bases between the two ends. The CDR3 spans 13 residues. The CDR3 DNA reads TGTGCCAGCAGTTTAGTCAGGGAAGAGACCCAGTACTTC. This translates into CASSLVREETQYF.

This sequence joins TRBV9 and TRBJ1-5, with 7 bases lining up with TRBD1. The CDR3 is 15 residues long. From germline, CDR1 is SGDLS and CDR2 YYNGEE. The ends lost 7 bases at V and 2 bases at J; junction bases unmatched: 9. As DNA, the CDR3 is TGTGCCAGCGGTGAGGGGGCGAGTGGCAATCAGCCCCAGCATTTT. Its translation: CASGEGASGNQPQHF.

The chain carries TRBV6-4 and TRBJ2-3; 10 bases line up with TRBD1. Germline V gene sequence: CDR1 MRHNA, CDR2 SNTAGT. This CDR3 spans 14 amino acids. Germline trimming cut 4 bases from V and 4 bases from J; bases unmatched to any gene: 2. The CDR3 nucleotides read TGTGCCAGCAGTGGCGGACAGGGGGCAGATACGCAGTATTTT. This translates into CASSGGQGADTQYF.

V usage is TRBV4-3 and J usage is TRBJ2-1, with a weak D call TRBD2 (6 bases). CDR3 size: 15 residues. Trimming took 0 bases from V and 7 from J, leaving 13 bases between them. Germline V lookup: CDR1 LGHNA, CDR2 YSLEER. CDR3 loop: CASSQDAGTPNEQFF. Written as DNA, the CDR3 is TGCGCCAGCAGCCAAGATGCGGGGACCCCGAATGAGCAGTTCTTC.

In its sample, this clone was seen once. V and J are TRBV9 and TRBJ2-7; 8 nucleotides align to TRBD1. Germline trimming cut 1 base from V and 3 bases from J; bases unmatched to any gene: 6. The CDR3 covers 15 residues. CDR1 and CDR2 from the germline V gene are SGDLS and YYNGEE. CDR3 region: CASSVLAGGIYEQYF. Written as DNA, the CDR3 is TGTGCCAGCAGCGTACTGGCAGGGGGCATCTACGAGCAGTACTTC.

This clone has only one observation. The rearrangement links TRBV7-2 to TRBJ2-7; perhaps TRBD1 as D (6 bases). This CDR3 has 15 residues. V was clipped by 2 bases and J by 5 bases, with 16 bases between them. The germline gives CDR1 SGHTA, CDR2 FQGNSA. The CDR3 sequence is CASSLRGTEKDEQYF. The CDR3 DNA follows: TGTGCCAGCAGCTTAAGGGGGACGGAAAAGGACGAGCAGTACTTC.

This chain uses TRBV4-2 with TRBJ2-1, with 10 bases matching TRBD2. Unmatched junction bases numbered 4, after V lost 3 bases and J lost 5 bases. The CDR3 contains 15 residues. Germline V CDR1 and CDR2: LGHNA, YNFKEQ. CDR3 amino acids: CASSQSLAGNNEQFF. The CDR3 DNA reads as TGTGCCAGCAGCCAGTCACTAGCGGGGAACAATGAGCAGTTCTTC.

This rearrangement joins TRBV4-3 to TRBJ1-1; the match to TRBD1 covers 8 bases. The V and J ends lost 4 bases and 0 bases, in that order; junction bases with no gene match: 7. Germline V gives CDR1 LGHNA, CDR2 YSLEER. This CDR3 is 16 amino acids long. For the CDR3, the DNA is TGCGCCAGCAGCCCGGTGACAGGGGCTATGAACACTGAAGCTTTCTTT. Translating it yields CASSPVTGAMNTEAFF.

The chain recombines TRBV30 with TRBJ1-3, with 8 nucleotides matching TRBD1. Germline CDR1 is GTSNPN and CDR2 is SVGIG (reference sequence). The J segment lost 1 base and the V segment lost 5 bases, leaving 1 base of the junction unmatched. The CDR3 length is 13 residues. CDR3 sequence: CAWGQGSGNTIYF. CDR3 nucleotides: TGTGCCTGGGGACAGGGATCTGGAAACACCATATATTTT.

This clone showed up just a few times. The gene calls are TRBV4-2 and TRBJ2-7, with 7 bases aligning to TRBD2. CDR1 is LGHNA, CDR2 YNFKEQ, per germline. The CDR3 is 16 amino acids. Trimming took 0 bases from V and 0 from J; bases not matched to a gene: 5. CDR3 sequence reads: CASSQDLASGSYEQYF. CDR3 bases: TGTGCCAGCAGCCAAGATTTGGCTAGCGGCTCCTACGAGCAGTACTTC.

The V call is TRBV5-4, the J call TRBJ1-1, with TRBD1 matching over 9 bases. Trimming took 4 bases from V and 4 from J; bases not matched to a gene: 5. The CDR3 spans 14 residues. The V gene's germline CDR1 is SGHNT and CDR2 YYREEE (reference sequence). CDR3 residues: CASSAGDRVTEAFF. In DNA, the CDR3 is TGTGCCAGCAGCGCCGGGGACAGGGTCACTGAAGCTTTCTTT.

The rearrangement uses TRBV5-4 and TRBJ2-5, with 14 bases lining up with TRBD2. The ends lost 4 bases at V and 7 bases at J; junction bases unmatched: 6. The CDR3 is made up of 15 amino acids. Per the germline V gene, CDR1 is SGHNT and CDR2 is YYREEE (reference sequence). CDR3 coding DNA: TGTGCCAGCAGCCAAGGACTAGCGGGGGGTTTGACCCAGTACTTC. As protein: CASSQGLAGGLTQYF.

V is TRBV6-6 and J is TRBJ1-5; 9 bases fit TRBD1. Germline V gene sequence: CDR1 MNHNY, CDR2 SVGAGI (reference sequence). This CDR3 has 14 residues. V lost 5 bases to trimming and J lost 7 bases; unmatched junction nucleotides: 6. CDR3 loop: CASSPDRGWQPQHF. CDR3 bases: TGTGCCAGCAGTCCGGACAGGGGATGGCAGCCCCAGCATTTT.

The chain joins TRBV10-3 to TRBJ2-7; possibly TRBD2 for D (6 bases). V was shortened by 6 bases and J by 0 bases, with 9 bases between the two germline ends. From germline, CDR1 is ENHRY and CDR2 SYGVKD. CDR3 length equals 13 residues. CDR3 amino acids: CAIRDGSSYEQYF. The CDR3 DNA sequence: TGTGCCATCAGGGACGGGAGCTCCTACGAGCAGTACTTC.

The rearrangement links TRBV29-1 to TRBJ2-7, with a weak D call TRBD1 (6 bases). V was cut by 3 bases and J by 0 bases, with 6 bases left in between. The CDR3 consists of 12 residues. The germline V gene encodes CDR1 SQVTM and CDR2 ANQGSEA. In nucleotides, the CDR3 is TGCAGCGTTGAGGACAGCTCCTACGAGCAGTACTTC. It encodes CSVEDSSYEQYF.